The text below deals with one T cell receptor (beta chain). The sample is drawn from a study of blood T cell repertoires in COVID-19. Study summary: Samples came from the United States, Italy and Spain, spanning acute and convalescent COVID-19.

Sequencing was performed with immunoSEQ multiplex PCR; in TCRdb, only in-frame clones are kept and a portion is missing. The table has 160,000 or so clones, about 85% seen once; the top ten hold about an eighth. CDR1 MNHEY and CDR2 SVGAGI come from the germline V gene. Trimming removed 4 bases from V and 4 bases from J; junction bases left unmatched: 2. The CDR3 loop spans 15 amino acids. The sequencing input was peripheral blood. This TCR came from a man in his 70s who had recovered from COVID-19. This chain connects TRBV6-5 to TRBJ2-1, with TRBD2 identical over 12 bases. CDR3 nucleotides: TGTGCCAGCAGTTCTCTAGCGGGAGGGTACAATGAGCAGTTCTTC. Residues: CASSSLAGGYNEQFF.